Listed below are T cell receptor beta chains from one sample, sequenced in a study of PD-L1 blockade in urothelial cancer. Libraries were prepared by immunoSEQ multiplex PCR; TCRdb keeps only in-frame clonotypes and omits some of them. The table lists about 100,000 clones, approximately 90% of them singletons, with over 0.8% in the top ten. Sample: PBMCs, taken around atezolizumab (anti-PD-L1) treatment. All receptors derive from a woman of 80 years or more with urothelial cancer. CDR3s include the opening cysteine and the closing phenylalanine or tryptophan.

>TRBJ2-1|TRBV6-5
CASSPTASSYNEQFF
>TRBJ1-2|TRBV28
CASSRQGNYGYTF
>TRBJ2-5|TRBV5-4
CASSLGDRGETQYF
>TRBJ2-3|TRBV5-4
CASSFNTDTQYF
>TRBJ2-7|TRBV28
CASISGGSYEQYF
>TRBJ1-1|TRBV5-1
CASSLRLNTEAFF
>TRBJ2-5|TRBV19
CASSSRGGSETQYF
>TRBJ1-1|TRBV6-5
CASSYSTPGQGAFF
>TRBJ1-5|TRBV27
CASSLRGQPQHF
>TRBJ2-3|TRBV7-9
CASSFQAGYTDTQYF
>TRBJ2-2|TRBV27
CASTLAGELFF
>TRBJ2-3|TRBV29-1
CSVDGLAGAGTDTQYF
>TRBJ2-7|TRBV9
CASSESSGTGLSYEQYF
>TRBJ2-5|TRBV6-1
CASSSAGGSLETQYF
>TRBJ1-2|TRBV5-1
CASSLEGVGGYTF
>TRBJ2-7|TRBV6-5
CASSTRWGRYEQYF
>TRBJ2-1|TRBV11-2
CASTLVQAPYNEQFF
>TRBJ1-5|TRBV27
CASRDTGSNQPQHF
>TRBJ2-2|TRBV10-2
CASSEGTSSLQGGELFF
>TRBJ2-5|TRBV7-8
CASSQGLAGRETQYF
>TRBJ2-6|TRBV6-5
CASSYSTGSGANVLTF
>TRBJ2-7|TRBV2
CASSVRAQAEQYF
>TRBJ1-5|TRBV6-1
CASSPRGQLHQPQHF
>TRBJ2-7|TRBV28
CASSGPGGYEQYF
>TRBJ2-3|TRBV29-1
CSVPGDRGSPDTQYF
>TRBJ1-4|TRBV7-8
CASSLQIVSEKLFF
>TRBJ1-2|TRBV6-6
CASSHLSTDYGYTF
>TRBJ1-3|TRBV11-2
CASSSDPTAWNTIYF
>TRBJ2-7|TRBV9
CASSVGGTDSYEQYF
>TRBJ2-1|TRBV29-1
CSVQHTNEQFF
>TRBJ2-7|TRBV5-1
CASSPDTSGRGEQYF
>TRBJ1-5|TRBV18
CASSPELTGGASNQPQHF
>TRBJ2-7|TRBV18
CASSPQGQGYEQYF
>TRBJ2-7|TRBV5-1
CASSQSPGQGAYEQYF
>TRBJ2-1|TRBV5-6
CASSLSDGEQFF
>TRBJ2-2|TRBV5-8
CASSRSGTGELFF
>TRBJ2-3|TRBV9
CASSVAEFTDTQYF
>TRBJ2-3|TRBV12-5
CASGISADTQYF
>TRBJ1-5|TRBV18
CASSPEGFGQPQHF
>TRBJ2-7|TRBV15
CATSRDRESAEQYF
>TRBJ2-1|TRBV5-6
CASSLGRLTYNEQFF
>TRBJ1-1|TRBV6-6
CASSLHTENTEAFF
>TRBJ2-1|TRBV19
CASGRGPGTSGTRGQFF
>TRBJ2-5|TRBV11-3
CASSLGRLAGGRGQETQYF
>TRBJ2-7|TRBV9
CASSRTSGRMGPYEQYF
>TRBJ1-1|TRBV27
CASLYLGQSNTEAFF
>TRBJ2-3|TRBV4-1
CASSANPGQGPDTQYF
>TRBJ2-5|TRBV27
CASSLRDRVWETQYF
>TRBJ2-4|TRBV4-1
CASSQDVRQGSTRGKNIQYF
>TRBJ1-2|TRBV7-8
CASSLLRQGLVNGYTF
>TRBJ2-1|TRBV27
CASTRAGRPGNEQFF
>TRBJ1-3|TRBV28
CASSRDISGNTIYF
>TRBJ2-7|TRBV5-6
CASSLASGRAYEQYF
>TRBJ2-1|TRBV5-1
CASSLPGGLHNEQFF
>TRBJ2-7|TRBV28
CASSISVHYEQYF
>TRBJ2-7|TRBV10-1
CASSPRTGGHEQYF
>TRBJ2-2|TRBV5-1
CASSPDRAGTGELFF